One and the same sample provided the 12 T cell receptor beta chains below, sequenced in a study of blood T cell repertoires in COVID-19. The data were produced by immunoSEQ multiplex PCR, yet TCRdb's version contains in-frame clones alone and is incomplete. The sample holds nearly 200,000 clones, around 85% seen once. The sequenced material came from peripheral blood. These receptors were obtained from a man in his sixties with COVID-19, enrolled during active disease.

In its sample, this clone was seen once. The germline gene is not matched at one end of the junction; a read error may be the cause. CDR3 sequence: CASSFPNEKLFF. For the CDR3, the DNA is TGTGCCAGCAGTTTCCCTAACGAAAAACTGTTTTTT. This chain uses TRBV27 with TRBJ1-4, with unresolved D. The germline gives CDR1 MNHEY, CDR2 SMNVEV (reference sequence). This CDR3 region has 12 residues.

The V call is TRBV5-4, the J call TRBJ2-7; 8 bases are a match to TRBD1. Trimming took 1 base from V and 2 from J; bases not matched to a gene: 2. In germline, CDR1 is SGHNT, CDR2 YYREEE (reference sequence). The CDR3 consists of 14 residues. CDR3 in DNA: TGTGCCAGCAGCTTGCAGGGGGCGACCTACGAGCAGTACTTC. As protein: CASSLQGATYEQYF.

The J gene is TRBJ1-2, the V gene TRBV7-9; D uncertain. The CDR3 runs to 14 residues. Germline V gene data show CDR1 as SEHNR and CDR2 as FQNEAQ (reference sequence). V gave up 2 bases and J gave up 4 bases, with 11 bases separating them. DNA of the CDR3: TGTGCCAGCAGCTTACTTCCGGACTCCTATGGCTACACCTTC. It yields the protein CASSLLPDSYGYTF.

The rearrangement uses TRBV29-1 and TRBJ1-1; 11 positions match TRBD1. Per germline, CDR1 SQVTM and CDR2 ANQGSEA. CDR3 length: 13 amino acids. Unmatched junction bases numbered 4, after V lost 7 bases and J lost 3 bases. The CDR3, as DNA: TGCAGCGCCCGGACAGGGGGCGACACTGAAGCTTTCTTT. Its translation is CSARTGGDTEAFF.

The chain uses TRBV2 and TRBJ1-2, with 8 nucleotides matching TRBD1. CDR1 is SNHLY and CDR2 is FYNNEI in the germline V gene. The ends lost 8 bases at V and 6 bases at J; junction bases unmatched: 5. The CDR3 totals 12 residues. The CDR3 loop reads CASGGQGHGYTF. The DNA for the CDR3 is TGTGCCAGCGGTGGACAGGGCCATGGCTACACCTTC.

This chain links TRBV10-1 with TRBJ1-1; D is ambiguous. Germline V gives CDR1 WNHNN, CDR2 SYGVQD (reference sequence). This CDR3 comprises 13 residues. The germline V and J ends were trimmed by 3 bases and 3 bases, with 8 bases remaining between them. CDR3 bases: TGCGCCAGCAGTGATTCGGGGTACACTGAAGCTTTCTTT. Residues: CASSDSGYTEAFF.

The chain uses TRBV3-1 (or the pseudogene TRBV3-2) and TRBJ1-5; 8 positions match TRBD1. V shed 4 bases, J shed 9 bases, and the junction held 8 bases outside the gene matches. Looked up from germline, CDR1 is LGHDT and CDR2 is YNNKEL (reference sequence). This CDR3 is 14 amino acids long. DNA for the CDR3: TGTGCCAGCAGCCTTTCAGGGGGCGAGACGCCCCAGCATTTT. Residues: CASSLSGGETPQHF.

The V call is TRBV9, the J call TRBJ2-7; no firm D call. The CDR3 loop spans 14 amino acids. The V gene lost 4 bases and the J gene lost 3 bases, with 14 bases spanning the gap. CDR1 and CDR2 (germline): SGDLS, YYNGEE. The DNA of the CDR3 is TGTGCCAGCAGCACACACGCCGCGGTCTACGAGCAGTACTTC. It is translated as CASSTHAAVYEQYF.

The V gene is TRBV2, the J gene TRBJ2-3; a weak D match, TRBD1 (5 bases). Germline loops: CDR1 SNHLY, CDR2 FYNNEI. The V end lost 7 bases, the J end lost 6 bases, and 11 bases lay between the germline ends. The length of the CDR3 is 12 residues. CDR3 nucleotides: TGTGCCAGCAACCCCGACAGCGATACGCAGTATTTT. This sequence encodes CASNPDSDTQYF. The whole variable domain, remainder taken from reference TRBV2 and TRBJ2-3, is EPEVTQTPSHQVTQMGQEVILRCVPISNHLYFYWYRQILGQKVEFLVSFYNNEISEKSEIFDDQFSVERPDGSNFTLKIRSTKLEDSAMYFCASNPDSDTQYFGPGTRLTVL.

The chain recombines TRBV5-1 with TRBJ2-5; 10 nucleotides agree with TRBD1. Per germline, CDR1 SGHRS and CDR2 YFSETQ. The CDR3 length is 14 residues. V was pared by 4 bases and J by 4 bases, with 4 bases of the junction left unmatched. The CDR3 DNA follows: TGCGCCAGCAGCCCGGGACAGGGGCGAGAGACCCAGTACTTC. Translated: CASSPGQGRETQYF.

The chain uses TRBV10-3 and TRBJ1-1; the match to TRBD1 covers 8 bases. Germline CDR1 reads ENHRY; CDR2 reads SYGVKD. V dropped 2 bases and J dropped 1; count of bases not matched to a gene: 6. This CDR3 has 16 residues. The CDR3 DNA is TGTGCCATCAGTGAGAGAGCCGGGACAGGGAACACTGAAGCTTTCTTT. Its protein product is CAISERAGTGNTEAFF.

The chain carries TRBV30 and TRBJ1-1; unclear D gene. The CDR3 contains 13 residues. V gave up 5 bases and J gave up 0 bases, with 10 bases separating them. Germline-derived CDR1 and CDR2 are GTSNPN and SVGIG (reference sequence). CDR3 in amino acids: CAWAGRMNTEAFF. CDR3 in DNA: TGTGCCTGGGCAGGCAGAATGAACACTGAAGCTTTCTTT.